This T cell receptor beta chain derives from a study of cytomegalovirus exposure and HLA in healthy donors. Likely unrecorded immune exposures existed in these nominally healthy donors. This clone was counted between two and nine times. The V and J ends lost 1 base and 7 bases respectively, with 18 bases between them. The germline gives CDR1 SGHRS, CDR2 YFSETQ. The CDR3 is 16 amino acids. Researchers ran the PCR with 60 Vbeta and 13 Jbeta primers. Some clones are missing from TCRdb's copy, which holds only in-frame ones; the method was immunoSEQ multiplex PCR. The table shows 150,000 or so clones, with roughly 83% occurring only once.

The chain has TRBV5-1 and TRBJ2-1, with D tentatively TRBD2 (7 bases). The sequence came from a man aged 25 to 45 in good health and CMV-seropositive. The specimen was PBMCs. The CDR3 region has the DNA TGCGCCAGCAGCTTGTCGGGGGGCCGGGGTCAAAATGAGCAGTTCTTC. Its protein is CASSLSGGRGQNEQFF.